The 20 T cell receptor beta chains reported below all come from one sample, sequenced in a study of CD8+ T cells in alopecia areata. Sequencing templates came from extracted RNA that was reverse transcribed into cDNA. Produced via immunoSEQ multiplex PCR; TCRdb's table is partial and in-frame only. Of about 150,000 clones listed, around half are singletons. Treatment indicated: oral pan-JAK inhibitor, 5-10 mg twice daily. The source material was CD8+ T cells sorted from blood, sampled at week 4, from a patient treated with tofacitinib. The receptor set was obtained from a human donor with alopecia areata.

The V and J genes are TRBV5-6 and TRBJ1-6; 7 bases are shared with TRBD1. Germline CDR1 and CDR2: SGHDT and YYEEEE. This CDR3 has 16 residues. After removal of 0 bases from V and 9 bases from J, the junction contained 9 bases not matched to a gene. The DNA of the CDR3 is TGTGCCAGCAGCTTGGCCGGGGCAGGGGGTTTTTCACCCCTCCACTTT. Translated, it gives CASSLAGAGGFSPLHF.

The sample holds a few counts of this clone. J is TRBJ2-1 and V is TRBV6-6, with TRBD1 identical over 9 bases. Germline assignment: CDR1 MNHNY and CDR2 SVGAGI (reference sequence). This CDR3 comprises 13 residues. Unmatched junction bases numbered 4, after V lost 6 bases and J lost 7 bases. CDR3 loop: CASSSGQGNEQFF. The CDR3 DNA reads TGTGCCAGCAGCTCCGGACAGGGGAATGAGCAGTTCTTC.

The count of this clone is one. This rearrangement joins TRBV18 to TRBJ1-2; D ambiguous. Germline assignment: CDR1 KGHSH and CDR2 LQKENI. V lost 8 bases and J 0 bases, leaving 22 bases between the germline ends. The CDR3 has 17 residues. DNA for the CDR3: TGTGCCAGCGCGAACCGGGCCGGGGAGCGTACTAACTATGGCTACACCTTC. This encodes CASANRAGERTNYGYTF. Complete variable domain (other parts from reference TRBV18 and TRBJ1-2): NAGVMQNPRHLVRRRGQEARLRCSPMKGHSHVYWYRQLPEEGLKFMVYLQKENIIDESGMPKERFSAEFPKEGPSILRIQQVVRGDSAAYFCASANRAGERTNYGYTFGSGTRLTVV.

This chain connects TRBV10-3 to TRBJ2-5; 12 bases fit TRBD2. This CDR3 has 16 amino acids. After removal of 2 bases from V and 1 base from J, the junction contained 2 bases not matched to a gene. The germline CDR1 and CDR2 sequences are ENHRY and SYGVKD. This CDR3 is CAISEPGLAGQETQYF. The CDR3 DNA follows: TGTGCCATCAGTGAGCCGGGACTAGCGGGCCAAGAGACCCAGTACTTC.

The chain uses TRBV13 and TRBJ2-1; no definite D call. There are 12 residues in the CDR3. The V and J ends lost 4 bases and 9 bases respectively, with 10 bases between them. CDR1 and CDR2 (germline): PRHDT, FYEKMQ (reference sequence). CDR3 sequence: CASSSSEGEQFF. CDR3 sequence (DNA): TGTGCCAGCAGCTCCTCGGAAGGTGAGCAGTTCTTC.

The chain couples TRBV4-1 to TRBJ1-1; D gene uncertain. CDR1 and CDR2 from the germline V gene are MGHRA and YSYEKL. This CDR3 is 14 amino acids long. Trimming took 1 base from V and 8 from J, leaving 14 bases between them. CDR3 protein: CASSQGAVALEAFF. Here the CDR3 DNA reads TGCGCCAGCAGCCAAGGGGCTGTGGCGCTAGAAGCTTTCTTT.

The gene calls are TRBV29-1 and TRBJ2-4; D remains unclear. CDR3 length: 11 amino acids. CDR1 and CDR2 (germline): SQVTM, ANQGSEA. The V end lost 4 bases, the J end lost 8 bases, and 9 bases lay between the germline ends. CDR3 in amino acids: CSVAIMDIQYF. In nucleotides, the CDR3 is TGCAGCGTTGCAATTATGGACATTCAGTACTTC.

The J gene is TRBJ2-7, the V gene TRBV4-1; 7 bases are a match to TRBD1. Per germline, CDR1 MGHRA and CDR2 YSYEKL. V lost 1 base, J lost 3 bases, and 12 bases stayed unmatched. This CDR3 region has 17 residues. The CDR3 spells CASSQVFAAQGVYEQYF. CDR3 sequence (DNA): TGCGCCAGCAGCCAAGTATTTGCCGCGCAGGGGGTCTACGAGCAGTACTTC.

This chain uses TRBV6-6 with TRBJ2-7, with unresolved D. V lost 0 bases, J lost 0 bases, and 12 bases lay in between. The CDR3 extends over 16 amino acids. The germline gives CDR1 MNHNY, CDR2 SVGAGI (reference sequence). The CDR3, as DNA: TGTGCCAGCAGTTACTCGATTTTAAAGGACTCCTACGAGCAGTACTTC. Protein: CASSYSILKDSYEQYF.

This clone has just a few counts. The chain recombines TRBV11-2 with TRBJ2-7; D tentatively fits TRBD1 or TRBD2 (5 bases each). This CDR3 is 14 amino acids long. The V and J ends lost 4 bases and 2 bases respectively, with 12 bases between them. Germline V gives CDR1 SGHAT, CDR2 FQNNGV. The CDR3 is CASSWGTETYEQYF. CDR3 DNA sequence: TGTGCCAGCAGCTGGGGGACGGAAACCTACGAGCAGTACTTC.

A few counts support this clone. The chain recombines TRBV27 with TRBJ1-6; D call uncertain. V dropped 5 bases and J dropped 10 bases, with 18 bases sitting between them. The CDR3 consists of 15 residues. Germline-derived CDR1 and CDR2 are MNHEY and SMNVEV (reference sequence). The CDR3 DNA reads as TGTGCCAGCAGTATCCTAGGGTTAGGAGGGTCACCCCTCCACTTT. Translating it yields CASSILGLGGSPLHF.

This clone was counted a few times. The chain is built from TRBV18 and TRBJ2-6; possible D gene TRBD1, 5 bases. CDR3 length equals 16 residues. Trimming removed 8 bases at V and 0 bases at J, with 14 bases between. Looked up from germline, CDR1 is KGHSH and CDR2 is LQKENI. The CDR3 nucleotides are TGTGCCAGCGACTCCGGACACCCCTCTGGGGCCAACGTCCTGACTTTC. It specifies CASDSGHPSGANVLTF.

The rearrangement uses TRBV30 and TRBJ1-3; TRBD1 might be the D (5 bases). Trimming removed 4 bases at V and 1 base at J, with 11 bases between. CDR3 length equals 14 residues. The V gene's germline CDR1 is GTSNPN and CDR2 SVGIG (reference sequence). Written as DNA, the CDR3 is TGTGCCTGGAATCCCGACAGTTCTGGAAACACCATATATTTT. It codes for CAWNPDSSGNTIYF.

This chain links TRBV6-5 with TRBJ2-7; D ambiguous. CDR3 length equals 14 residues. The ends were cut back, 0 bases at V and 4 bases at J, with 10 bases in the middle. The germline CDR1 and CDR2 sequences are MNHEY and SVGAGI. CDR3 sequence (DNA): TGTGCCAGCAGTTACTCGGGCAGACTTTACGAGCAGTACTTC. As protein: CASSYSGRLYEQYF.

This chain uses TRBV29-1 with TRBJ2-2, with D unclear. V was pared by 5 bases and J by 5 bases, with 6 bases between. Per the germline V gene, CDR1 is SQVTM and CDR2 is ANQGSEA. This CDR3 is built from 11 residues. CDR3 sequence: CSVLKTGELFF. In DNA, the CDR3 is TGCAGCGTTCTAAAGACCGGGGAGCTGTTTTTT.

This clone was recorded once. J is TRBJ2-2 and V is TRBV29-1, with D possibly being TRBD1 (6 bases). The CDR3 length is 13 residues. V gave up 6 bases and J gave up 1 base, with 9 bases separating them. Germline V gives CDR1 SQVTM, CDR2 ANQGSEA. The CDR3 DNA reads TGCAGCGTACAGGGAGAGAACACCGGGGAGCTGTTTTTT. It translates to CSVQGENTGELFF.

V and J are TRBV4-1 and TRBJ1-6; TRBD1 agrees at 8 bases. Germline V gene lookup returns CDR1 MGHRA and CDR2 YSYEKL. The CDR3 is made up of 15 amino acids. V lost 5 bases, J lost 10 bases, and 10 bases stayed unmatched. The DNA of the CDR3 is TGCGCCAGCAGCGTAAACGACAGGGGATTCTCACCCCTCCACTTT. Encoded protein: CASSVNDRGFSPLHF.

This clone was seen a handful of times. This rearrangement joins TRBV11-2 to TRBJ2-1, with D unclear. Germline lookup yields CDR1 SGHAT and CDR2 FQNNGV. V shed 4 bases and J shed 6 bases, with 22 bases lying between them. This CDR3 is 17 amino acids long. The DNA for the CDR3 is TGTGCCAGCAGCTCCCGGGCCTTGCGCCGCCTGTCCAATGAGCAGTTCTTC. It specifies CASSSRALRRLSNEQFF.

This chain uses TRBV13 with TRBJ1-2, with 8 bases that match TRBD1. Germline assignment: CDR1 PRHDT and CDR2 FYEKMQ (reference sequence). This CDR3 is built from 14 residues. The J segment lost 8 bases and the V segment lost 2 bases, leaving 7 bases of the junction unmatched. This chain's CDR3 is CASSLLRTGKGYTF. In DNA form, the CDR3 reads TGTGCCAGCAGCTTATTAAGGACAGGGAAAGGCTACACCTTC.

Regarding this clone: Other nucleotide sequences from this sample produce the same CDR3. The chain joins TRBV5-1 to TRBJ1-1; the D is unclear. The V and J ends lost 0 bases and 7 bases respectively, with 7 bases between them. CDR3 length equals 12 residues. Germline CDR1 is SGHRS and CDR2 is YFSETQ. CDR3 protein: CASSLGGLEAFF. CDR3 sequence (DNA): TGCGCCAGCAGCTTGGGAGGGCTTGAAGCTTTCTTT.